This TCR beta chain was identified in a study of cytomegalovirus exposure and HLA in healthy donors. Study results and limitations: One cluster of highly shared sequence variants probably arose as a sequencing artifact. Specificity for CMV antigens was confirmed in vitro for a few of the CMV-associated chains.

Healthy bone marrow donors supplied every sample. Regarding this clone: The target antigen is unknown.

PCR was performed using 60 Vbeta and 13 Jbeta primers. TCRdb's copy holds only in-frame clones and misses some; the assay was immunoSEQ multiplex PCR. The sample lists 100,000 to 150,000 clones, 55% to 75% occurring once. The V end lost 6 bases, the J end lost 2 bases, and 13 bases lay between the germline ends. Germline V gene lookup returns CDR1 LNHDA and CDR2 SQIVND (reference sequence). The CDR3 contains 14 residues. The sequenced sample was PBMCs. The V gene is TRBV19, the J gene TRBJ1-1; a weak D match, TRBD1 (5 bases). The clonotype was recovered from a human donor in good health. Here the CDR3 reads CASSAGGANTEAFF. The CDR3 nucleotides are TGTGCCAGTAGCGCCGGGGGTGCAAACACTGAAGCTTTCTTT. Drawing the rest from reference TRBV19 and TRBJ1-1, the complete variable domain is DGGITQSPKYLFRKEGQNVTLSCEQNLNHDAMYWYRQDPGQGLRLIYYSQIVNDFQKGDIAEGYSVSREKKESFPLTVTSAQKNPTAFYLCASSAGGANTEAFFGQGTRLTVV.